The 23 T cell receptor beta chains below come from one sample, sequenced in a study of cytomegalovirus exposure and HLA in healthy donors. Primers included in the PCR were 60 Vbeta and 13 Jbeta primers. The data were produced by immunoSEQ multiplex PCR, yet TCRdb's version contains in-frame clones alone and is incomplete. This sample's clone table lists 200,000 or so clones. Specimen: PBMCs. Every receptor here comes from a boy between 10 and 17 years old in good health and CMV-seronegative.

V usage is TRBV21-1 and J usage is TRBJ1-5; the table's D call of TRBD1 was not tested on the DNA. TRBV21-1 corresponds to a pseudogene. The CDR3 is made up of 17 amino acids. The CDR3 DNA is TGTGCCAGCCCCGTTCGACAGGGTGTCATTTGGGATCAGCCCCAGCATTTT. Translation: CASPVRQGVIWDQPQHF.

The chain couples TRBV27 to TRBJ1-1; D is undetermined. The CDR3 extends over 13 amino acids. Deletions cut 3 bases from V and 4 bases from J, with 9 bases between. Germline V gene lookup returns CDR1 MNHEY and CDR2 SMNVEV (reference sequence). The CDR3 DNA sequence: TGTGCCAGCAGTTTGGAGGGTAGCACTGAAGCTTTCTTT. Protein product: CASSLEGSTEAFF.

The rearrangement links TRBV6-1 to TRBJ2-3; 7 bases line up with TRBD2. The V gene end was trimmed by 4 bases and the J gene end by 5 bases; junction bases not matched to a gene: 6. Germline assignment: CDR1 MNHNS and CDR2 SASEGT. This CDR3 contains 14 residues. The CDR3 DNA reads as TGTGCCAGCAGTGGGGAGATAGCGGGAGATACGCAGTATTTT. Its protein is CASSGEIAGDTQYF.

This sequence joins TRBV4-1 and TRBJ1-1; D is perhaps TRBD1 (5 bases). The germline V and J ends were trimmed by 0 bases and 6 bases, with 14 bases remaining between them. CDR3 size: 15 residues. Germline lookup yields CDR1 MGHRA and CDR2 YSYEKL. The CDR3 reads CASSQDWGFGAEAFF. CDR3 sequence (DNA): TGCGCCAGCAGCCAAGATTGGGGCTTTGGGGCTGAAGCTTTCTTT.

This rearrangement joins TRBV4-3 to TRBJ2-3; D call uncertain. The CDR3 contains 15 residues. The germline V gene encodes CDR1 LGHNA and CDR2 YSLEER. Trimming shortened V by 3 bases and J by 6 bases, and 16 bases separated the two germline ends. CDR3 amino acids: CASSQGSLFGDTQYF. As DNA, the CDR3 is TGCGCCAGCAGCCAGGGCAGCCTTTTTGGTGATACGCAGTATTTT.

This chain joins TRBV19 and TRBJ2-5, with D maybe TRBD1 (5 bases). V dropped 4 bases and J dropped 0 bases, with 9 bases sitting between them. The germline CDR1 and CDR2 sequences are LNHDA and SQIVND (reference sequence). The CDR3 extends over 14 amino acids. The chain's CDR3 is CASSNNRYQETQYF. For the CDR3, the DNA is TGTGCCAGTAGTAACAACAGGTACCAAGAGACCCAGTACTTC. Complete variable domain (other parts from reference TRBV19 and TRBJ2-5): DGGITQSPKYLFRKEGQNVTLSCEQNLNHDAMYWYRQDPGQGLRLIYYSQIVNDFQKGDIAEGYSVSREKKESFPLTVTSAQKNPTAFYLCASSNNRYQETQYFGPGTRLLVL.

CDR3 residues: CASSRRGGDGYTF. CDR3 bases: TGTGCCAGCAGCCGTAGAGGAGGGGATGGCTACACCTTC. V gene TRBV9 combines with J gene TRBJ1-2; tentative D call: TRBD1 (5 bases). The germline V gene has CDR1 SGDLS and CDR2 YYNGEE. The CDR3 sequence is 13 residues long. V was cut by 4 bases and J by 6 bases, with 13 bases left in between.

The chain carries TRBV6-4 and TRBJ2-3; a weak D match, TRBD2 (7 bases). The germline V and J ends were trimmed by 5 bases and 7 bases, with 19 bases remaining between them. The CDR3 is 15 residues long. From germline, CDR1 is MRHNA and CDR2 SNTAGT. The chain's CDR3 is CASSMSQGGGNTQYF. The CDR3 nucleotides are TGTGCCAGCAGTATGTCCCAGGGAGGGGGAAATACGCAGTATTTT.

This chain links TRBV18 with TRBJ2-5; the D is unclear. The CDR3 spans 12 residues. Germline-derived CDR1 and CDR2 are KGHSH and LQKENI. V was cut by 3 bases and J by 4 bases, with 6 bases left in between. Written as DNA, the CDR3 is TGTGCCAGCTCACCTATCGGAGAGACCCAGTACTTC. Translation: CASSPIGETQYF.

The gene calls are TRBV18 and TRBJ2-7; the D gene is possibly TRBD2 (5 bases). V lost 6 bases to trimming and J lost 5 bases, with 17 bases between them. Per the germline V gene, CDR1 is KGHSH and CDR2 is LQKENI. The CDR3 loop spans 14 amino acids. CDR3: CASSGVGTGNEQYF. The CDR3 nucleotides read TGTGCCAGCTCCGGGGTGGGCACGGGGAACGAGCAGTACTTC.

The chain recombines TRBV5-1 with TRBJ2-5; maybe TRBD2 (6 bases). V lost 2 bases and J 5 bases, leaving 34 bases between the germline ends. The CDR3 is made up of 21 amino acids. Germline-derived CDR1 and CDR2 are SGHRS and YFSETQ. CDR3 bases: TGCGCCAGCAGCTTTAGGTCGGGACTGGCTAGAAACCTTGACCGGAGGGAGACCCAGTACTTC. Residues: CASSFRSGLARNLDRRETQYF.

This rearrangement joins TRBV18 to TRBJ2-3; the match to TRBD2 covers 11 bases. After removal of 1 base from V and 4 bases from J, the junction contained 7 bases not matched to a gene. Germline V CDR1 and CDR2: KGHSH, LQKENI. This CDR3 has 17 amino acids. CDR3 region: CASSPLLSGGAPDTQYF. CDR3 sequence (DNA): TGTGCCAGCTCACCACTCCTTAGCGGGGGGGCCCCAGATACGCAGTATTTT. Variable domain in full (rest from reference TRBV18 and TRBJ2-3): NAGVMQNPRHLVRRRGQEARLRCSPMKGHSHVYWYRQLPEEGLKFMVYLQKENIIDESGMPKERFSAEFPKEGPSILRIQQVVRGDSAAYFCASSPLLSGGAPDTQYFGPGTRLTVL.

V gene TRBV6-6 combines with J gene TRBJ2-3; 11 bases fit TRBD2. In germline, CDR1 is MNHNY, CDR2 SVGAGI (reference sequence). V dropped 8 bases and J dropped 1; count of bases not matched to a gene: 8. This CDR3 is 16 amino acids long. The CDR3 region has the DNA TGTGCCAGCGGAGGGACTAGCGGAACTCGCACAGATACGCAGTATTTT. It is translated as CASGGTSGTRTDTQYF.

The rearrangement links TRBV19 to TRBJ1-2; TRBD1 aligns across 7 bases. Looked up from germline, CDR1 is LNHDA and CDR2 is SQIVND (reference sequence). J lost 7 bases, V lost 5 bases, and 10 bases had no gene match. The CDR3 has 14 amino acids. The CDR3: CASSLQTGWFGYTF. CDR3 DNA: TGTGCCAGTAGTTTACAGACAGGGTGGTTTGGCTACACCTTC. Variable domain in full (rest from reference TRBV19 and TRBJ1-2): DGGITQSPKYLFRKEGQNVTLSCEQNLNHDAMYWYRQDPGQGLRLIYYSQIVNDFQKGDIAEGYSVSREKKESFPLTVTSAQKNPTAFYLCASSLQTGWFGYTFGSGTRLTVV.

The chain carries TRBV13 and TRBJ2-3; 15 nucleotides match TRBD2. Germline V CDR1 and CDR2: PRHDT, FYEKMQ (reference sequence). The ends lost 3 bases at V and 0 bases at J; junction bases unmatched: 4. This CDR3 contains 18 residues. CDR3 protein: CASSLGLAGGSSTDTQYF. Written as DNA, the CDR3 is TGTGCCAGCAGCTTGGGACTAGCGGGGGGCTCTAGCACAGATACGCAGTATTTT.

The V gene is TRBV6-5, the J gene TRBJ1-6; D is possibly TRBD1 (6 bases). V gave up 0 bases and J gave up 7 bases, with 13 bases separating them. CDR1 and CDR2 from the germline V gene are MNHEY and SVGAGI. The CDR3 runs to 16 residues. The DNA for the CDR3 is TGTGCCAGCAGTTACTCATCACAGGGAGGGAATTCACCCCTCCACTTT. Encoded protein: CASSYSSQGGNSPLHF.

This chain joins TRBV7-6 and TRBJ1-2; no clear D. This CDR3 is built from 15 residues. CDR1 is SGHVS, CDR2 FNYEAQ, per germline. V shed 4 bases and J shed 2 bases, with 14 bases lying between them. The CDR3 sequence: CASSSSFKLNYGYTF. The CDR3 nucleotides read TGTGCCAGCAGCTCAAGCTTTAAGCTGAACTATGGCTACACCTTC.

The V and J genes are TRBV5-6 and TRBJ2-1; TRBD2 agrees at 9 bases. Germline V CDR1 and CDR2: SGHDT, YYEEEE. The J segment lost 10 bases and the V segment lost 1 base, leaving 9 bases of the junction unmatched. The CDR3 is 15 amino acids. In nucleotides, the CDR3 is TGTGCCAGCAGCTTGAGGCTAGCGGGGCCTTGGGAGCAGTTCTTC. This gives the protein CASSLRLAGPWEQFF.

The chain has TRBV11-2 and TRBJ2-3, with 11 bases identical to TRBD1. V lost 4 bases, J lost 5 bases, and 8 bases stayed unmatched. This CDR3 has 16 amino acids. Germline loops: CDR1 SGHAT, CDR2 FQNNGV. The DNA for the CDR3 is TGTGCCAGCAGCTGGCGAGGACAGGGGGCGTTAGATACGCAGTATTTT. Translated: CASSWRGQGALDTQYF.

The rearrangement uses TRBV7-9 and TRBJ2-3, with 9 nucleotides matching TRBD2. Germline CDR1 reads SEHNR; CDR2 reads FQNEAQ (reference sequence). This CDR3 has 16 residues. Trimming removed 6 bases from V and 0 bases from J; junction bases left unmatched: 7. CDR3 in DNA: TGTGCCAGCAGACCCAATCTAGCGGGGAGCACAGATACGCAGTATTTT. Its protein is CASRPNLAGSTDTQYF.

The gene calls are TRBV9 and TRBJ2-2; D perhaps matches TRBD2 (6 bases). The V and J ends lost 3 bases and 1 base respectively, with 13 bases between them. CDR3 length: 16 amino acids. Germline CDR1 SGDLS, CDR2 YYNGEE. The CDR3 DNA sequence: TGTGCCAGCAGCGCCCGGCGGGGAGGGAACACCGGGGAGCTGTTTTTT. Its protein is CASSARRGGNTGELFF.

The V call is TRBV9, the J call TRBJ1-1; TRBD1 agrees at 9 bases. The CDR3 covers 14 residues. Trimming at V came to 2 bases and at J to 10 bases, leaving 9 bases not matched to a gene. Germline V gives CDR1 SGDLS, CDR2 YYNGEE. Here the CDR3 DNA reads TGTGCCAGCAGCGTCGCCGGGACAGGGAGGGGAGCTTTCTTT. Its protein is CASSVAGTGRGAFF.

This chain links TRBV19 with TRBJ2-7, with TRBD1 matching 8 bases. Germline V gene data show CDR1 as LNHDA and CDR2 as SQIVND (reference sequence). V shed 1 base and J 2 bases; nucleotides not matched to a gene: 4. The CDR3 runs to 15 residues. CDR3: CASSIGTGPTYEQYF. The CDR3 DNA reads as TGTGCCAGTAGTATAGGGACAGGGCCAACCTACGAGCAGTACTTC. Complete variable domain (other parts from reference TRBV19 and TRBJ2-7): DGGITQSPKYLFRKEGQNVTLSCEQNLNHDAMYWYRQDPGQGLRLIYYSQIVNDFQKGDIAEGYSVSREKKESFPLTVTSAQKNPTAFYLCASSIGTGPTYEQYFGPGTRLTVT.